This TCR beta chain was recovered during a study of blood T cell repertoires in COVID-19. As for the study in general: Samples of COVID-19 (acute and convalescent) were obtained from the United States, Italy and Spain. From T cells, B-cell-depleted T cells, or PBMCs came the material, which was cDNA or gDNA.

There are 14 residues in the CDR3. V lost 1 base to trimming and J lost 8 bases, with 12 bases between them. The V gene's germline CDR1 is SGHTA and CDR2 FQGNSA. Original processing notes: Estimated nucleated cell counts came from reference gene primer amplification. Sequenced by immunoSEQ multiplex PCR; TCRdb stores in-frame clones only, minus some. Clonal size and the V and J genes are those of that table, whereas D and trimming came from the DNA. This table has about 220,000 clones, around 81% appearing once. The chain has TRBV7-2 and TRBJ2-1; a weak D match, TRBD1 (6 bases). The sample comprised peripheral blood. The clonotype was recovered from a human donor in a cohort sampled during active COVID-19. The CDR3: CASSLVGGLDEQFF. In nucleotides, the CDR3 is TGTGCCAGCAGCTTAGTTGGGGGCTTGGATGAGCAGTTCTTC.